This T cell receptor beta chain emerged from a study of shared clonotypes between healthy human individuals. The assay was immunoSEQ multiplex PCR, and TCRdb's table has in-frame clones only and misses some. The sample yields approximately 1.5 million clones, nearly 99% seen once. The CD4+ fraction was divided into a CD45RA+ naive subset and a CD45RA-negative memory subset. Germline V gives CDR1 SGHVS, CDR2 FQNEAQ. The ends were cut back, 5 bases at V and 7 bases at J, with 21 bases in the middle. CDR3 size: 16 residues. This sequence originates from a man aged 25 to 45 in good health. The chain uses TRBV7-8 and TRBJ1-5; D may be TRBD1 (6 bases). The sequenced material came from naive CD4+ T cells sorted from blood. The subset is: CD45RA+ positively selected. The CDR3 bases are TGTGCCAGCAGCCCCCGGAGGGCGGGGGCAGGGCAGCCCCAGCATTTT. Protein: CASSPRRAGAGQPQHF.